This entry lists 32 T cell receptor beta chains sequenced from one sample in a study of cytomegalovirus exposure and HLA in healthy donors. The PCR ran on 60 Vbeta and 13 Jbeta primers. The table came from immunoSEQ multiplex PCR; TCRdb's copy has only in-frame clones and leaves some out. The sample yields about 140,000 clones, 82% seen once. The sample was PBMCs. These receptors were taken from a man between 18 and 35 years old in good health and CMV-seropositive.

The chain is built from TRBV5-1 and TRBJ2-6, with a tentative D call TRBD2 (6 bases). This CDR3 spans 17 amino acids. V gave up 2 bases and J gave up 1 base, with 13 bases separating them. CDR1 and CDR2 (germline): SGHRS, YFSETQ. The CDR3: CASSFGSSQSGANVLTF. The DNA of the CDR3 is TGCGCCAGCAGCTTCGGGAGTTCCCAATCTGGGGCCAACGTCCTGACTTTC.

This chain uses TRBV4-1 with TRBJ1-5; possible D gene TRBD1, 5 bases. Germline CDR1 reads MGHRA; CDR2 reads YSYEKL. CDR3 length equals 15 residues. With 7 bases removed from V and 3 bases from J, the gap between germline ends came to 16 bases. The CDR3 here is CASKKTVRYNQPQHF. The CDR3 coding sequence is TGCGCCAGCAAAAAGACAGTCCGGTACAATCAGCCCCAGCATTTT.

This clone was recorded only once. The chain recombines TRBV6-1 with TRBJ2-5; 7 bases fit TRBD2. Losses at the gene ends were 10 bases for V and 6 bases for J; bases not matched to a gene: 14. The CDR3 consists of 14 residues. Germline loops: CDR1 MNHNS, CDR2 SASEGT. The CDR3 loop reads CATKRGGSEKTQYF. CDR3 sequence (DNA): TGTGCCACCAAGCGGGGAGGATCCGAAAAGACCCAGTACTTC.

The table lists this clone with a few counts. The chain uses TRBV2 and TRBJ1-1; D call uncertain. V lost 6 bases to trimming and J lost 8 bases, with 10 bases between them. This CDR3 is 11 amino acids long. The germline gives CDR1 SNHLY, CDR2 FYNNEI. The CDR3 protein is CASRTRSEAFF. The CDR3 DNA is TGTGCCAGCAGGACTCGGTCGGAAGCTTTCTTT.

The chain uses TRBV10-3 and TRBJ2-2; TRBD2 might be the D (6 bases). V lost 2 bases, J lost 6 bases, and 22 bases lay in between. The length of the CDR3 is 18 residues. Germline lookup yields CDR1 ENHRY and CDR2 SYGVKD. CDR3 sequence: CAISEAGLNYYTPGELFF. In DNA form, the CDR3 reads TGTGCCATCAGTGAGGCGGGACTCAATTACTACACCCCCGGGGAGCTGTTTTTT.

The gene calls are TRBV2 and TRBJ1-4; 10 nucleotides align to TRBD1. CDR1 and CDR2 from the germline V gene are SNHLY and FYNNEI. The CDR3 covers 15 residues. V lost 4 bases and J lost 6; bases outside the gene matches: 5. This CDR3 reads CASSGGTGVDEKLFF. CDR3 nucleotides: TGTGCCAGCAGTGGTGGGACAGGGGTGGATGAAAAACTGTTTTTT.

This chain's CDR3 is CASSYSGHRELFF. CDR3 coding DNA: TGTGCCAGCAGTTACTCGGGCCACCGGGAGCTGTTTTTT. The chain joins TRBV6-6 to TRBJ2-2; unclear D gene. The length of the CDR3 is 13 residues. With 0 bases removed from V and 9 bases from J, the gap between germline ends came to 8 bases. From germline, CDR1 is MNHNY and CDR2 SVGAGI (reference sequence).

This sequence joins TRBV6-1 and TRBJ1-2, with a possible D match to TRBD1 (5 bases). Per the germline V gene, CDR1 is MNHNS and CDR2 is SASEGT. The V end lost 6 bases, the J end lost 7 bases, and 15 bases lay between the germline ends. The CDR3 covers 13 residues. The CDR3 spells CASSAARDRGYTF. The CDR3 DNA reads TGTGCCAGCAGCGCCGCCAGGGATCGTGGCTACACCTTC.

The CDR3 region is CASIPSGGSVMNTEAFF. The CDR3 DNA reads as TGTGCCAGCATCCCTTCCGGGGGATCAGTCATGAACACTGAAGCTTTCTTT. The J gene is TRBJ1-1, the V gene TRBV27, with D possibly TRBD1 on 5 matching bases. CDR1 is MNHEY, CDR2 SMNVEV, per germline (reference sequence). V shed 7 bases and J shed 0 bases, with 21 bases lying between them. The CDR3 totals 17 residues.

This clone was seen a single time. The rearrangement uses TRBV6-1 and TRBJ2-5, with D possibly matching TRBD1 (6 bases). Trimming took off 3 bases at V and 1 base at J, with 9 bases between the two ends. The CDR3 runs to 14 residues. Germline lookup yields CDR1 MNHNS and CDR2 SASEGT. CDR3 coding DNA: TGTGCCAGCAGTGAGGGACATTTCCAAGAGACCCAGTACTTC. Translated, it gives CASSEGHFQETQYF.

V usage is TRBV28 and J usage is TRBJ1-5; weak D call: TRBD1 (5 bases). V was cut by 6 bases and J by 3 bases, with 12 bases left in between. Per the germline V gene, CDR1 is MDHEN and CDR2 is SYDVKM. The CDR3 has 14 amino acids. This CDR3 reads CASRTTVFNQPQHF. The CDR3 DNA sequence: TGTGCCAGCAGAACGACAGTTTTCAATCAGCCCCAGCATTTT.

The rearrangement joins TRBV27 to TRBJ2-7; 8 bases are a match to TRBD1. Per germline, CDR1 MNHEY and CDR2 SMNVEV (reference sequence). The V gene end was trimmed by 5 bases and the J gene end by 0 bases; junction bases not matched to a gene: 6. The CDR3 totals 15 residues. This chain's CDR3 is CASSPRTGLSYEQYF. The CDR3 region has the DNA TGTGCCAGCAGTCCGAGGACAGGGCTCTCCTACGAGCAGTACTTC.

This clone has only one observation. The chain joins TRBV6-6 to TRBJ1-2; no firm D call. Trimming left V 0 bases short and J 4 bases short, with 6 bases between. This CDR3 contains 13 residues. Looked up from germline, CDR1 is MNHNY and CDR2 is SVGAGI (reference sequence). The CDR3 loop reads CASSYSEVYGYTF. In DNA, the CDR3 is TGTGCCAGCAGTTACTCCGAGGTCTATGGCTACACCTTC.

The genes are TRBV2 and TRBJ1-5; TRBD1 might be the D (6 bases). CDR1 SNHLY and CDR2 FYNNEI come from the germline V gene. The CDR3 runs to 11 residues. Trimming removed 6 bases from V and 10 bases from J, with 10 bases in between. The CDR3: CASSDGTPQHF. Written as DNA, the CDR3 is TGTGCCAGCAGCGACGGGACACCCCAGCATTTT.

The chain is built from TRBV30 and TRBJ1-2; TRBD1 matches 8 bases. Germline V lookup: CDR1 GTSNPN, CDR2 SVGIG (reference sequence). This CDR3 is 13 amino acids long. V was clipped by 0 bases and J by 7 bases; unmatched bases: 4. DNA for the CDR3: TGTGCCTGGAGTGTACAGGGGGGTCGTGGCTACACCTTC. Amino acids: CAWSVQGGRGYTF.

Notes on this clone: The same CDR3 is also encoded by other DNA sequences in this sample. V usage is TRBV29-1 and J usage is TRBJ2-7, with D possibly matching TRBD1 (5 bases). Germline lookup yields CDR1 SQVTM and CDR2 ANQGSEA. The CDR3 spans 11 residues. The V end was cut by 2 bases, the J end by 6 bases, with 8 bases between. The CDR3 sequence: CSVERGPEQYF. The CDR3, as DNA: TGCAGCGTTGAAAGGGGCCCCGAGCAGTACTTC.

The J gene is TRBJ1-3, the V gene TRBV28, with D perhaps matching TRBD1 (5 bases). Germline V gives CDR1 MDHEN, CDR2 SYDVKM. Trimming cost V 2 bases and J 0 bases, with 11 bases left between them. The CDR3 contains 16 residues. DNA of the CDR3: TGTGCCAGCAGTTTAATAGGGGCGAGCTCTGGAAACACCATATATTTT. Its protein product is CASSLIGASSGNTIYF.

The rearrangement uses TRBV4-2 and TRBJ2-2; D perhaps matches TRBD1 (6 bases). Germline CDR1 reads LGHNA; CDR2 reads YNFKEQ. V was shortened by 3 bases and J by 5 bases, with 10 bases between the two germline ends. CDR3 length equals 14 residues. DNA of the CDR3: TGTGCCAGCAGCCAGGAACAGGGAACCGGGGAGCTGTTTTTT. Protein product: CASSQEQGTGELFF.

V and J are TRBV2 and TRBJ1-2; D uncertain. The germline V gene has CDR1 SNHLY and CDR2 FYNNEI. CDR3 length equals 16 residues. The V gene lost 5 bases and the J gene lost 8 bases, with 24 bases spanning the gap. The CDR3 sequence: CASSQRAGRSYVGYTF. CDR3 nucleotide sequence: TGTGCCAGCAGTCAGAGAGCAGGTCGGTCTTATGTCGGCTACACCTTC.

This rearrangement joins TRBV4-1 to TRBJ2-3; D ambiguous. V was trimmed by 1 base and J by 2 bases, leaving 10 bases between them. The CDR3 has 15 residues. Germline V gene lookup returns CDR1 MGHRA and CDR2 YSYEKL. The CDR3 protein is CASSQGSRNTDTQYF. The CDR3 nucleotides are TGCGCCAGCAGCCAAGGGTCCAGGAACACAGATACGCAGTATTTT.

The V call is TRBV6-1, the J call TRBJ2-7, with no clear D. CDR1 is MNHNS and CDR2 is SASEGT in the germline V gene. This CDR3 spans 15 amino acids. Between the trimmed V and J ends, which lost 2 bases and 0 bases, there was a span of 11 bases. The CDR3 region has the DNA TGTGCCAGCAGTGAAATTGAGGTGAGCTCCTACGAGCAGTACTTC. It yields the protein CASSEIEVSSYEQYF.

The chain links TRBV2 to TRBJ2-4; TRBD1 matches 9 bases. This CDR3 comprises 15 residues. J was trimmed by 6 bases and V by 1 base; bases with no gene match: 4. The germline V gene has CDR1 SNHLY and CDR2 FYNNEI. CDR3 amino acids: CASSEGQGVGNIQYF. CDR3 in DNA: TGTGCCAGCAGTGAAGGACAGGGGGTTGGAAACATTCAGTACTTC.

The V and J genes are TRBV5-6 and TRBJ2-5, with D hard to call. The germline gives CDR1 SGHDT, CDR2 YYEEEE. V shed 4 bases and J shed 11 bases, with 24 bases lying between them. This CDR3 spans 15 amino acids. CDR3: CASSHRVPSSGEQYF. The CDR3 bases are TGTGCCAGCAGCCACCGGGTCCCTTCATCCGGAGAGCAGTACTTC.

This clone was detected once. The chain uses TRBV19 and TRBJ1-3; D possibly corresponds to TRBD1 (5 bases). The CDR3 consists of 16 residues. Trimming stripped 6 bases from V and 5 bases from J, with 20 bases between. Germline values: CDR1 LNHDA, CDR2 SQIVND (reference sequence). CDR3 DNA: TGTGCCAGTAGCCCTGGCCTTGCAGGGTCGAGAAACACCATATATTTT. This translates into CASSPGLAGSRNTIYF.

This chain links TRBV28 with TRBJ2-4; 8 bases map to TRBD1. Germline V gives CDR1 MDHEN, CDR2 SYDVKM. V lost 1 base to trimming and J lost 0 bases; unmatched junction nucleotides: 2. CDR3 length: 16 amino acids. The CDR3 DNA reads TGTGCCAGCAGTTTATTACAGGGGGTAGCCAAAAACATTCAGTACTTC. It specifies CASSLLQGVAKNIQYF.

The chain links TRBV10-3 to TRBJ2-7, with D perhaps matching TRBD1 (6 bases). Germline assignment: CDR1 ENHRY and CDR2 SYGVKD. Trimming cost V 10 bases and J 2 bases, with 15 bases left between them. The CDR3 length is 13 residues. The CDR3: CATSTGSTYEQYF. The CDR3 DNA is TGTGCCACCTCCACAGGGAGCACCTACGAGCAGTACTTC.

The genes are TRBV5-1 and TRBJ2-1; TRBD2 matches at 7 bases. The length of the CDR3 is 16 residues. Per germline, CDR1 SGHRS and CDR2 YFSETQ. Trimming removed 3 bases from V and 0 bases from J; junction bases left unmatched: 6. The CDR3 loop reads CASSSGGGVSYNEQFF. In DNA form, the CDR3 reads TGCGCCAGCAGCTCCGGGGGAGGGGTCTCCTACAATGAGCAGTTCTTC.

The chain joins TRBV5-1 to TRBJ2-1; 7 bases are a match to TRBD2. The CDR3 runs 16 residues. Germline V gives CDR1 SGHRS, CDR2 YFSETQ. V trimming: 1 base; J trimming: 1 base; junction bases outside the gene matches: 5. Written as DNA, the CDR3 is TGCGCCAGCAGCTTGACAAGCGGGACTTCCTACAATGAGCAGTTCTTC. Encoded protein: CASSLTSGTSYNEQFF.

J is TRBJ2-3 and V is TRBV5-1, with 10 positions matching TRBD2. V shed 3 bases and J 0 bases; nucleotides not matched to a gene: 4. The CDR3 contains 16 residues. Germline V gene data show CDR1 as SGHRS and CDR2 as YFSETQ. The chain's CDR3 is CASSSQTSGSTDTQYF. The CDR3 nucleotides read TGCGCCAGCAGCTCCCAGACTAGCGGGAGCACAGATACGCAGTATTTT.

The gene calls are TRBV19 and TRBJ2-1; the match to TRBD2 covers 10 bases. CDR3 length equals 17 residues. CDR1 and CDR2 from the germline V gene are LNHDA and SQIVND (reference sequence). With V trimmed by 5 bases and J by 1 base, 8 bases remained unmatched. The CDR3 spells CASSVRLAGASYNEQFF. The CDR3 DNA sequence: TGTGCCAGTAGTGTCCGCCTAGCGGGAGCATCCTACAATGAGCAGTTCTTC.

The chain uses TRBV11-2 and TRBJ1-4, with D perhaps matching TRBD1 (5 bases). CDR1 and CDR2 (germline): SGHAT, FQNNGV. Between the trimmed V and J ends, which lost 4 bases and 7 bases, there was a span of 22 bases. This CDR3 is 17 amino acids long. In DNA, the CDR3 is TGTGCCAGCAGCTCAACCCCCGGGGAGGGGAAGGGTGAAAAACTGTTTTTT. Translation: CASSSTPGEGKGEKLFF.

This clone was seen once. This chain joins TRBV7-6 and TRBJ2-3; the match to TRBD2 covers 14 bases. This CDR3 comprises 18 residues. The V segment lost 5 bases and the J segment 3 bases; nucleotides outside the gene matches: 10. Germline CDR1 reads SGHVS; CDR2 reads FNYEAQ. The CDR3 DNA is TGTGCCAGCAGCCCCCGCGGGACTAGCGGGAGTAGGACAGATACGCAGTATTTT. Its protein is CASSPRGTSGSRTDTQYF.